This TCR beta chain was observed in a study of blood T cell repertoires in COVID-19. Overall study: T cells, B-cell-depleted T cells, or PBMCs provided the cDNA or gDNA that served as material.

Participants spanned ages roughly 18 to 95 years and resided in about 24 US areas. Exposed study participants had met a COVID-19 case within 2 weeks before entry. Authors' methods: Estimated nucleated cell counts came from reference gene primer amplification. Here immunoSEQ multiplex PCR was the method, and the copy in TCRdb shows in-frame clones only, minus some. V, J and clone size reflect that table, while D and trimming were determined from the DNA. This sample has almost 350,000 clones; about nine tenths occur once, and the top ten carry under 1.2%. CDR3 size: 15 residues. Germline V lookup: CDR1 MNHEY, CDR2 SVGAGI. V dropped 6 bases and J dropped 7 bases, with 22 bases sitting between them.

V is TRBV6-5 and J is TRBJ2-7, with D perhaps TRBD2 (6 bases). The specimen sequenced was PBMCs or T cells enriched from blood (not recorded which). The clonotype was recovered from a woman younger than 45 who had been exposed to COVID-19. The CDR3 protein is CASSPPTSRWGEQYF. As DNA, the CDR3 is TGTGCCAGCAGCCCACCTACTAGCCGATGGGGAGAGCAGTACTTC.